Shown below are 2 T cell receptor beta chains from a single sample sequenced in a study of T-cell reconstitution after alpha-beta-depleted transplantation in children. The authors prepared the TCRbeta library with unique molecular identifiers. TCRdb redid the calling of the PCR reads with MiXCR, one entry per CDR3 protein. The table shows almost 250,000 distinct CDR3 sequences, with 25% occurring only once. This specimen consisted of PBMCs, obtained before TCRalphabeta/CD19-depleted stem cell transplant. The receptors come from a girl aged 2 to 9 with Fanconi anemia, due to receive a stem cell transplant.

The chain links TRBV10-3 to TRBJ2-1; 10 bases are a match to TRBD2. The CDR3 is 14 residues long. Trimming removed 8 bases from V and 3 bases from J; junction bases left unmatched: 4. Germline V gene lookup returns CDR1 ENHRY and CDR2 SYGVKD. CDR3 sequence reads: CAISGLADYNEQFF. The CDR3 DNA sequence: TGTGCCATCTCTGGACTAGCGGACTACAATGAGCAGTTCTTC.

This clonotype showed up many times. The genes are TRBV12-3 or TRBV12-4 and TRBJ2-1, with a possible D match to TRBD1 (5 bases). V lost 8 bases, J lost 3 bases, and 8 bases lay in between. This CDR3 contains 12 residues. DNA of the CDR3: TGTGCCAGCGGCAGGGACTACAATGAGCAGTTCTTC. Translated: CASGRDYNEQFF.